These T cell receptor beta chains were read from a single sample in a study of blood T cell repertoires in COVID-19. Some clones are missing from TCRdb's copy, which holds only in-frame ones; the method was immunoSEQ multiplex PCR. The sample lists approximately 260,000 clones, 65% to 90% occurring once. Sequencing was performed on peripheral blood. All receptors derive from a woman older than 75 with active or convalescent COVID-19. The conserved cysteine and the conserved F or W are not part of the CDR3 here.

v_call,j_call,cdr3_aa
TRBV29-1,TRBJ1-5,SVGGQTNQPQH
TRBV5-4,TRBJ2-1,ASSSPLQGPYNEQF
TRBV11-2,TRBJ1-1,ASRRAGGAEAF
TRBV2,TRBJ2-3,ASSEAQAGQGAHTQY
TRBV5-1,TRBJ1-4,ASSLASTTNEKLF
TRBV2,TRBJ1-5,ASSDRTGGNQPQH
TRBV11-2,TRBJ1-1,ASSRGRGYTEAF
TRBV10-3,TRBJ2-5,AISERLAGVGETQY
TRBV5-6,TRBJ1-5,ASSLFEGRSNQPQH
TRBV28,TRBJ2-3,ASSLTGSGTDTQY
TRBV9,TRBJ1-4,ASSADSSTNEKLF
TRBV5-1,TRBJ1-6,ASSTRERSPLH
TRBV2,TRBJ1-2,ASRVATGGGYT
TRBV4-2,TRBJ2-7,ASSQVTDRGEQY